These 26 T cell receptor beta chains came from one sample sequenced in a study of blood T cell repertoires in COVID-19. The repertoire was sequenced with immunoSEQ multiplex PCR; TCRdb's copy has only in-frame clones and lacks some. The profile shows about 76,000 clones, roughly 80% of them singletons. Material: peripheral blood. Source of these receptors: a human donor in a cohort sampled during active COVID-19.

The DNA for the CDR3 is TGTGCCAGTAGCGCCTTTTTGGCAGAGCTGTTTTTT. Translated: CASSAFLAELFF. The rearrangement links TRBV19 to TRBJ2-2; D call uncertain. This CDR3 region has 12 residues. Trimming shortened V by 6 bases and J by 11 bases, and 13 bases separated the two germline ends. Germline assignment: CDR1 LNHDA and CDR2 SQIVND (reference sequence). Full variable domain (remainder filled in from reference TRBV19 and TRBJ2-2): DGGITQSPKYLFRKEGQNVTLSCEQNLNHDAMYWYRQDPGQGLRLIYYSQIVNDFQKGDIAEGYSVSREKKESFPLTVTSAQKNPTAFYLCASSAFLAELFFGEGSRLTVL.

This chain connects TRBV30 to TRBJ2-5; 9 bases line up with TRBD1. CDR3 length equals 13 residues. J gave up 5 bases and V 5 bases, and 6 bases lay outside the gene matches. CDR1 and CDR2 (germline): GTSNPN, SVGIG (reference sequence). CDR3 sequence: CAWGTGRMETQYF. The DNA of the CDR3 is TGTGCCTGGGGGACAGGGAGGATGGAGACCCAGTACTTC.

The chain has TRBV19 and TRBJ1-1; 7 bases agree with TRBD1. The CDR3 covers 17 residues. CDR1 and CDR2 (germline): LNHDA, SQIVND (reference sequence). V trimming: 6 bases; J trimming: 3 bases; junction bases outside the gene matches: 16. The CDR3 nucleotides are TGTGCCAGTAGCCCTCACCCCGGCGACAGGGTGGACACTGAAGCTTTCTTT. Encoded protein: CASSPHPGDRVDTEAFF. Full variable domain (rest looked up from reference TRBV19 and TRBJ1-1): DGGITQSPKYLFRKEGQNVTLSCEQNLNHDAMYWYRQDPGQGLRLIYYSQIVNDFQKGDIAEGYSVSREKKESFPLTVTSAQKNPTAFYLCASSPHPGDRVDTEAFFGQGTRLTVV.

This rearrangement joins TRBV27 to TRBJ2-1, with 8 positions matching TRBD2. Trimming took 2 bases from V and 5 from J; bases not matched to a gene: 11. This CDR3 region has 17 residues. Germline lookup yields CDR1 MNHEY and CDR2 SMNVEV (reference sequence). CDR3 bases: TGTGCCAGCAGTTTAGTTTTTCGGCGGGAGGAAAACAATGAGCAGTTCTTC. It is translated as CASSLVFRREENNEQFF.

The chain has TRBV11-1 and TRBJ2-5; 7 positions match TRBD1. This CDR3 has 14 amino acids. Germline V gives CDR1 SGHAT, CDR2 FQDESV (reference sequence). V gave up 0 bases and J gave up 6 bases; unmatched junction bases: 4. The CDR3 sequence: CASSLAGQRKTQYF. The DNA for the CDR3 is TGTGCCAGCAGCTTAGCGGGACAGCGGAAGACCCAGTACTTC.

This sequence joins TRBV7-9 and TRBJ2-4, with 11 bases matching TRBD1. Germline values: CDR1 SEHNR, CDR2 FQNEAQ (reference sequence). The CDR3 is 16 residues long. V lost 4 bases to trimming and J lost 6 bases; unmatched junction nucleotides: 8. The CDR3 loop reads CASSYVSGTGGNIQYF. The CDR3 DNA sequence: TGTGCCAGCAGCTACGTGTCCGGGACAGGGGGAAACATTCAGTACTTC. Together with reference TRBV7-9 and TRBJ2-4, the CDR3 gives the full variable domain: DTGVSQNPRHKITKRGQNVTFRCDPISEHNRLYWYRQTLGQGPEFLTYFQNEAQLEKSRLLSDRFSAERPKGSFSTLEIQRTEQGDSAMYLCASSYVSGTGGNIQYFGAGTRLSVL.

V gene TRBV9 combines with J gene TRBJ2-5; 15 bases agree with TRBD2. The germline gives CDR1 SGDLS, CDR2 YYNGEE. The CDR3 is made up of 15 amino acids. Unmatched junction bases numbered 3, after V lost 4 bases and J lost 5 bases. The CDR3 sequence: CASSIGLAGGETQYF. The CDR3 DNA follows: TGTGCCAGCAGCATTGGACTAGCGGGGGGGGAGACCCAGTACTTC.

This clone was detected only once. The genes are TRBV3-1 (or the pseudogene TRBV3-2) and TRBJ2-2; 7 bases align to TRBD2. This CDR3 is built from 18 residues. Per germline, CDR1 LGHDT and CDR2 YNNKEL (reference sequence). The V segment lost 0 bases and the J segment 6 bases; nucleotides outside the gene matches: 13. CDR3 DNA: TGTGCCAGCAGCCAAGATCTGGGGGGACTAAGCGGAGCCGGGGAGCTGTTTTTT. Residues: CASSQDLGGLSGAGELFF.

The genes are TRBV24-1 and TRBJ2-2; 8 bases are shared with TRBD1. Germline V gene lookup returns CDR1 KGHDR and CDR2 SFDVKD. V was pared by 1 base and J by 4 bases, with 7 bases of the junction left unmatched. This CDR3 region has 17 residues. Here the CDR3 reads CATSDLVQGAGTGELFF. CDR3 in DNA: TGTGCCACCAGTGATTTAGTGCAGGGGGCCGGCACCGGGGAGCTGTTTTTT.

The chain carries TRBV7-2 and TRBJ2-2; the match to TRBD2 covers 14 bases. The CDR3 totals 18 residues. With V trimmed by 5 bases and J by 7 bases, 12 bases remained unmatched. Germline V gene data show CDR1 as SGHTA and CDR2 as FQGNSA. CDR3 in DNA: TGTGCCAGCAGCCAACACAAGACTAGCGGGGGGGCGGACGGGGAGCTGTTTTTT. Translating gives CASSQHKTSGGADGELFF.

The J gene is TRBJ2-5, the V gene TRBV9; 7 bases are a match to TRBD2. Germline CDR1 SGDLS, CDR2 YYNGEE. The junction had 10 bases not matched to a gene; V was cut back by 4 bases and J by 4 bases. This CDR3 region has 15 residues. The CDR3 DNA reads TGTGCCAGCAGCCCCGTGGCGGGAGAGCGAGAGACCCAGTACTTC. Amino acids: CASSPVAGERETQYF.

The V call is TRBV5-1, the J call TRBJ2-7; D gene ambiguous. V lost 2 bases and J lost 4, with 10 bases in between. Germline CDR1 is SGHRS and CDR2 is YFSETQ. The CDR3 length is 13 residues. CDR3 sequence reads: CASSLKSPYEQYF. In DNA form, the CDR3 reads TGCGCCAGCAGCTTAAAGAGCCCATACGAGCAGTACTTC.

V usage is TRBV28 and J usage is TRBJ2-4; 7 nucleotides agree with TRBD1. This CDR3 is 15 amino acids long. Germline lookup yields CDR1 MDHEN and CDR2 SYDVKM. V trimming: 5 bases; J trimming: 0 bases; junction bases outside the gene matches: 4. This chain's CDR3 is CASSNAGGAKNIQYF. DNA of the CDR3: TGTGCCAGCAGTAATGCAGGGGGAGCCAAAAACATTCAGTACTTC.

The V and J genes are TRBV6-1 and TRBJ2-5, with D possibly being TRBD1 (7 bases). The CDR3 runs 16 residues. V was clipped by 4 bases and J by 5 bases, with 20 bases between them. Germline CDR1 reads MNHNS; CDR2 reads SASEGT. CDR3 DNA sequence: TGTGCCAGCAGTGTCCAGGGGGTTCTTCGGGAGGAGACCCAGTACTTC. The encoded protein is CASSVQGVLREETQYF.

The rearrangement joins TRBV6-2 or TRBV6-3 to TRBJ2-7; D gene ambiguous. Trimming stripped 4 bases from V and 6 bases from J, with 13 bases between. Per the germline V gene, CDR1 is MNHEY and CDR2 is SVGEGT. CDR3 length equals 13 residues. DNA for the CDR3: TGTGCCAGCAGTTCGACACCCTCCAGCGAGCAGTACGTC. Its protein product is CASSSTPSSEQYV.

The chain employs TRBV9 and TRBJ1-3; 8 nucleotides match TRBD1. The CDR3 consists of 15 residues. V gave up 1 base and J gave up 6 bases; unmatched junction bases: 6. The V gene's germline CDR1 is SGDLS and CDR2 YYNGEE. In nucleotides, the CDR3 is TGTGCCAGCAGCGTAAGTTCGACAGGGGCAAACACCATATATTTT. This sequence encodes CASSVSSTGANTIYF.

This clone was picked up one time. The rearrangement links TRBV11-2 to TRBJ1-1, with D possibly being TRBD1 (5 bases). The CDR3 has 12 amino acids. The germline V gene encodes CDR1 SGHAT and CDR2 FQNNGV. Trimming stripped 9 bases from V and 5 bases from J, with 13 bases between. Written as DNA, the CDR3 is TGTGCCAGTAAGAGCGGGGGGACTGAAGCTTTCTTT. This sequence encodes CASKSGGTEAFF.

The rearrangement links TRBV6-6 to TRBJ2-7; weak D call: TRBD2 (7 bases). Trimming pared 7 bases from V and 4 bases from J, leaving 17 bases between. Looked up from germline, CDR1 is MNHNY and CDR2 is SVGAGI (reference sequence). The length of the CDR3 is 14 residues. The CDR3 bases are TGTGCCAGCACCAGGGGCGGGGGAGAGTACGAGCAGTACTTC. This encodes CASTRGGGEYEQYF.

This clone was counted only a few times. The J gene is TRBJ1-2, the V gene TRBV7-9, with D tentatively TRBD1 (6 bases). V was pared by 2 bases and J by 3 bases, with 19 bases between. The CDR3 sequence is 17 residues long. From germline, CDR1 is SEHNR and CDR2 FQNEAQ (reference sequence). CDR3 residues: CASSLSPLLGADYGYTF. In DNA, the CDR3 is TGTGCCAGCAGCTTATCCCCCCTTTTGGGGGCCGACTATGGCTACACCTTC. Variable domain in full (rest from reference TRBV7-9 and TRBJ1-2): DTGVSQNPRHKITKRGQNVTFRCDPISEHNRLYWYRQTLGQGPEFLTYFQNEAQLEKSRLLSDRFSAERPKGSFSTLEIQRTEQGDSAMYLCASSLSPLLGADYGYTFGSGTRLTVV.

This chain joins TRBV19 and TRBJ2-1; D is unclear. There are 13 residues in the CDR3. The V end was cut by 1 base, the J end by 7 bases, with 8 bases between. The germline V gene encodes CDR1 LNHDA and CDR2 SQIVND (reference sequence). CDR3 DNA: TGTGCCAGTAGTATAGGCCACGAGAATGAGCAGTTCTTC. This codes for CASSIGHENEQFF.

This clone occurred a few times. The genes are TRBV6-5 and TRBJ1-6; tentatively, D is TRBD1 (5 bases). Germline lookup yields CDR1 MNHEY and CDR2 SVGAGI. This CDR3 is built from 13 residues. Trimming pared 10 bases from V and 7 bases from J, leaving 14 bases between. CDR3 sequence reads: CATRRGENSPLHF. DNA for the CDR3: TGTGCCACCAGGCGGGGGGAAAATTCACCCCTCCACTTT.

CDR3 DNA sequence: TGCAGCGTTTCTTGGGGGGGTAGGAGTGAAAAACTGTTTTTT. It encodes CSVSWGGRSEKLFF. The chain joins TRBV29-1 to TRBJ1-4, with D possibly being TRBD1 (5 bases). The CDR3 consists of 14 residues. Germline lookup yields CDR1 SQVTM and CDR2 ANQGSEA. V lost 5 bases and J 7 bases, leaving 17 bases between the germline ends.

The chain uses TRBV6-6 and TRBJ2-3; TRBD1 aligns across 8 bases. Germline loops: CDR1 MNHNY, CDR2 SVGAGI (reference sequence). CDR3 length: 15 amino acids. The junction had 6 bases not matched to a gene; V was cut back by 5 bases and J by 2 bases. The CDR3 region has the DNA TGTGCCAGCAGTGACAGGGGAAGTCCCACAGATACGCAGTATTTT. This sequence encodes CASSDRGSPTDTQYF.

The CDR3 DNA reads TGTGCCAGCAGTTGGACGGCGGCGGGCTATGGCTACACCTTC. Protein: CASSWTAAGYGYTF. This chain joins TRBV6-2 or TRBV6-3 and TRBJ1-2; the D is unclear. The CDR3 totals 14 residues. CDR1 and CDR2 from the germline V gene are MNHEY and SVGEGT. Trimming stripped 4 bases from V and 4 bases from J, with 13 bases between.

The chain uses TRBV6-5 and TRBJ2-3; a weak D match, TRBD1 (5 bases). Looked up from germline, CDR1 is MNHEY and CDR2 is SVGAGI. The CDR3 extends over 16 amino acids. Trimming took 2 bases from V and 5 from J, leaving 17 bases between them. The CDR3 loop is CASSYRWGSSGDTQYF. CDR3 nucleotides: TGTGCCAGCAGTTACCGATGGGGCAGTTCGGGAGATACGCAGTATTTT.

This clone was recorded a few times. The V and J genes are TRBV19 and TRBJ2-5, with TRBD2 matching over 14 bases. In germline, CDR1 is LNHDA, CDR2 SQIVND (reference sequence). V lost 1 base and J lost 4; bases outside the gene matches: 5. CDR3 size: 17 residues. Here the CDR3 reads CASSIGGLAGGLETQYF. The CDR3 nucleotides read TGTGCCAGTAGTATAGGTGGACTAGCGGGAGGCTTAGAGACCCAGTACTTC. Variable domain in full (rest from reference TRBV19 and TRBJ2-5): DGGITQSPKYLFRKEGQNVTLSCEQNLNHDAMYWYRQDPGQGLRLIYYSQIVNDFQKGDIAEGYSVSREKKESFPLTVTSAQKNPTAFYLCASSIGGLAGGLETQYFGPGTRLLVL.